What follows is one TCR beta chain and its context. The antigen is undetermined. Trimming pared 3 bases from V and 3 bases from J, leaving 16 bases between. The length of the CDR3 is 15 residues. In germline, CDR1 is SGHDT, CDR2 YYEEEE. The data stem from a study of shared clonotypes between healthy human individuals. Background on the study: The donors, a couple of women and three men, were aged 18 to 49. Study-level findings and limits: The authors expected sequencing depth to affect clonotype sharing among donors. The naive CD4 repertoires of several donors were compared, and approximately 5% of clonotypes were shared.

Produced via immunoSEQ multiplex PCR; TCRdb's table is partial and in-frame only. The sample lists about 2 million clones, just under 95% occurring once. Cells designated naive CD8 were CD45RO-negative and were positively selected for CCR7, with terminally differentiated effector memory CD45RA+ cells excluded. The gene calls are TRBV5-6 and TRBJ2-7; D not certain. The sample consisted of naive CD8+ T cells sorted from blood. The receptor's source is a man aged 18 to 29 in good health. CDR3 in DNA: TGTGCCAGCAGCTCGGACCTAAATCAGTACTACGAGCAGTACTTC. This encodes CASSSDLNQYYEQYF. Combining the CDR3 with reference TRBV5-6 and TRBJ2-7 gives the whole variable domain DAGVTQSPTHLIKTRGQQVTLRCSPKSGHDTVSWYQQALGQGPQFIFQYYEEEERQRGNFPDRFSGHQFPNYSSELNVNALLLGDSALYLCASSSDLNQYYEQYFGPGTRLTVT.